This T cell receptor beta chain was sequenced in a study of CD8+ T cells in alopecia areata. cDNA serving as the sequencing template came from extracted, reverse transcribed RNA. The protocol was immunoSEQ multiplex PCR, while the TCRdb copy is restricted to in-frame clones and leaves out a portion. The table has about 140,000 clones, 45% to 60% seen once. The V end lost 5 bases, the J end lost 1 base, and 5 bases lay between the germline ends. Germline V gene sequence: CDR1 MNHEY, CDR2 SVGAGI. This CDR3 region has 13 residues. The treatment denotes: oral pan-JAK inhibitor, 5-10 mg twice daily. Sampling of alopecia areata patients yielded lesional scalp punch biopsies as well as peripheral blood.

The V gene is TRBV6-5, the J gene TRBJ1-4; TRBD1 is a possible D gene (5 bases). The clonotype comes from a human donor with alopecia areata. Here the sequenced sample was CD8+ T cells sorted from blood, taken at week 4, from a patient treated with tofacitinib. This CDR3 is CASSQGTNEKLFF. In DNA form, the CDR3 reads TGTGCCAGCAGTCAGGGAACTAATGAAAAACTGTTTTTT.